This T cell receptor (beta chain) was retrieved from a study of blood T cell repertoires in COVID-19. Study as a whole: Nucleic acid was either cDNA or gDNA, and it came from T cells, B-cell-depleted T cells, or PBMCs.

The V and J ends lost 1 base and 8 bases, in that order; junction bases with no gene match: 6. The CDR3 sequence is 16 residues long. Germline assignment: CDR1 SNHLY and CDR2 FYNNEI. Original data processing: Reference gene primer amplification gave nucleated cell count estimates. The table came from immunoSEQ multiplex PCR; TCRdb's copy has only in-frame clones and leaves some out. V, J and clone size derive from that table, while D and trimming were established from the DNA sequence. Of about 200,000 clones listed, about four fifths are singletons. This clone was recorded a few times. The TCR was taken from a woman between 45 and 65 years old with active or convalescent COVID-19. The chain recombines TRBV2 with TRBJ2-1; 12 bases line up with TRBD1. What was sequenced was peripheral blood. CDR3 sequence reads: CASSEGPGQGADEQFF. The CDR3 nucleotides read TGTGCCAGCAGTGAAGGCCCGGGACAGGGGGCCGATGAGCAGTTCTTC.